This passage covers 12 T cell receptor beta chains from one sample sequenced in a study of cytotoxic CD8 clonotypes in ibrutinib-treated CLL. Measured with immunoSEQ multiplex PCR; TCRdb has only the in-frame clones, and not every one. The sample contains about 150,000 clones, roughly three quarters of which appear only once. The starting material was PBMCs, obtained after 24 months of ibrutinib treatment. The receptors were gathered from a human donor with chronic lymphocytic leukemia.

The chain combines TRBV28 with TRBJ2-4; D remains unclear. CDR1 is MDHEN, CDR2 SYDVKM, per germline. The V end was cut by 6 bases, the J end by 2 bases, with 17 bases between. This CDR3 is built from 16 residues. The CDR3 loop reads CASRPGPETTKNIQYF. The CDR3 nucleotides read TGTGCCAGCAGACCCGGACCTGAGACGACCAAAAACATTCAGTACTTC.

This clone was observed a few times. This chain links TRBV28 with TRBJ2-7, with TRBD2 matching over 14 bases. Trimming removed 7 bases from V and 7 bases from J; junction bases left unmatched: 9. Germline values: CDR1 MDHEN, CDR2 SYDVKM. The CDR3 is made up of 15 amino acids. For the CDR3, the DNA is TGTGCCAGCACCCCCGGGGGACTAGCGGGAGCTGAGCAGTACTTC. This codes for CASTPGGLAGAEQYF.

This chain links TRBV18 with TRBJ2-1; the match to TRBD2 covers 7 bases. The ends lost 3 bases at V and 12 bases at J; junction bases unmatched: 14. Germline V gene lookup returns CDR1 KGHSH and CDR2 LQKENI. This CDR3 spans 15 amino acids. This CDR3 is CASSPGGFRGEAQFF. CDR3 nucleotides: TGTGCCAGCTCACCCGGGGGGTTTCGCGGGGAGGCGCAGTTCTTC.

The genes are TRBV18 and TRBJ2-7, with D possibly being TRBD2 (5 bases). Trimming left V 3 bases short and J 10 bases short, with 13 bases between. The length of the CDR3 is 12 residues. Germline V CDR1 and CDR2: KGHSH, LQKENI. The CDR3 sequence: CASSPPSGVQYF. As DNA, the CDR3 is TGTGCCAGCTCACCGCCCAGCGGAGTACAGTACTTC.

In DNA, the CDR3 is TGTGCCACCAGCAGATATACGGGGGCGGCTAATGAAAAACTGTTTTTT. Translation: CATSRYTGAANEKLFF. The chain links TRBV15 to TRBJ1-4; possibly TRBD1 for D (6 bases). The germline gives CDR1 LNHNV, CDR2 YYDKDF (reference sequence). The CDR3 is 16 amino acids. Trimming cost V 2 bases and J 3 bases, with 13 bases left between them. The whole variable domain, filled in from reference TRBV15 and TRBJ1-4, reads DAMVIQNPRYQVTQFGKPVTLSCSQTLNHNVMYWYQQKSSQAPKLLFHYYDKDFNNEADTPDNFQSRRPNTSFCFLDIRSPGLGDTAMYLCATSRYTGAANEKLFFGSGTQLSVL.

V and J are TRBV7-4 and TRBJ2-1, with 8 positions matching TRBD2. V lost 2 bases, J lost 6 bases, and 3 bases stayed unmatched. CDR3 size: 14 residues. Germline CDR1 and CDR2: SGHVT and SQSDAQ. CDR3 in amino acids: CASSLRGLVNEQFF. As DNA, the CDR3 is TGTGCCAGCAGCTTAAGGGGACTAGTCAATGAGCAGTTCTTC.

This clone turned up a few times. The chain combines TRBV7-6 with TRBJ2-2; D is possibly TRBD1 (5 bases). The germline CDR1 and CDR2 sequences are SGHVS and FNYEAQ. This CDR3 contains 14 residues. Trimming left V 3 bases short and J 6 bases short, with 11 bases between. The CDR3 region has the DNA TGTGCCAGCAGCTTTAGCCAAGGGGCCGGGGAGCTGTTTTTT. Translation gives CASSFSQGAGELFF.

This chain links TRBV5-1 with TRBJ1-4; possibly TRBD1 for D (5 bases). Germline CDR1 and CDR2: SGHRS and YFSETQ. This CDR3 spans 16 amino acids. Trimming took off 0 bases at V and 4 bases at J, with 13 bases between the two ends. In DNA, the CDR3 is TGCGCCAGCAGCTTGGCCGCTGGGGGTAGTAATGAAAAACTGTTTTTT. It codes for CASSLAAGGSNEKLFF.

The table lists this clone with a few counts. The chain uses TRBV15 and TRBJ2-7; TRBD2 matches 10 bases. Germline CDR1 and CDR2: LNHNV and YYDKDF (reference sequence). The V gene end was trimmed by 0 bases and the J gene end by 7 bases; junction bases not matched to a gene: 9. There are 16 residues in the CDR3. The DNA for the CDR3 is TGTGCCACCAGCAGAGATAGCCCTAGCGGGGGCTGGGAGCAGTACTTC. Its protein is CATSRDSPSGGWEQYF.

The gene calls are TRBV7-6 and TRBJ2-7; D is undetermined. The CDR3 totals 15 residues. Looked up from germline, CDR1 is SGHVS and CDR2 is FNYEAQ. The germline V and J ends were trimmed by 1 base and 0 bases, with 10 bases remaining between them. The CDR3 coding sequence is TGTGCCAGCAGCTTAGTCGGGCAGAGCTCCTACGAGCAGTACTTC. Encoded protein: CASSLVGQSSYEQYF. Drawing the rest from reference TRBV7-6 and TRBJ2-7, the complete variable domain is GAGVSQSPRYKVTKRGQDVALRCDPISGHVSLYWYRQALGQGPEFLTYFNYEAQQDKSGLPNDRFSAERPEGSISTLTIQRTEQRDSAMYRCASSLVGQSSYEQYFGPGTRLTVT.

Of note for this clone: Additional DNA sequences in this sample encode the identical CDR3. V gene TRBV4-3 combines with J gene TRBJ1-4; D is unclear. The germline gives CDR1 LGHNA, CDR2 YSLEER. The CDR3 is 15 residues long. V gave up 3 bases and J gave up 5 bases, with 13 bases separating them. The CDR3 DNA sequence: TGCGCCAGCAGCCAGGAGGGTCCACCGAATGAAAAACTGTTTTTT. Amino acid sequence: CASSQEGPPNEKLFF.

The chain joins TRBV5-1 to TRBJ2-1; 8 bases line up with TRBD1. Germline V lookup: CDR1 SGHRS, CDR2 YFSETQ. The J segment lost 2 bases and the V segment lost 4 bases, leaving 5 bases of the junction unmatched. This CDR3 has 15 residues. The CDR3 spells CASSPGQGPYNEQFF. CDR3 nucleotides: TGCGCCAGCAGCCCCGGACAGGGCCCCTACAATGAGCAGTTCTTC.